This T cell receptor (beta chain) is from a study of cytomegalovirus exposure and HLA in healthy donors. PCR primers comprised 60 Vbeta and 13 Jbeta primers. Assay: immunoSEQ multiplex PCR; the TCRdb copy retains only in-frame clones and omits some. Of under 150,000 clones listed, about 68% are singletons. CDR3 length: 16 residues. Germline CDR1 and CDR2: MNHEY and SMNVEV (reference sequence). V trimming: 6 bases; J trimming: 4 bases; junction bases outside the gene matches: 9. Overall study findings and caveats: Some TCR beta chains (around 180 of them) were listed as cytomegalovirus-associated. An assumption of roughly uniform sequencing depth across donors underlay the presence/absence analyses. In a later analysis, a missense DCLRE1C variant was linked to TCR beta V- and J-gene trimming. Three chains tied to CMV proved CMV antigen-specific in vitro.

This clone has a handful of counts. Its target is unknown. The chain is built from TRBV27 and TRBJ2-3; 11 bases agree with TRBD2. The clonotype comes from a woman aged 40 to 50 in good health and CMV-seropositive. Sequencing input: PBMCs. The chain's CDR3 is CASSLTSGSVADTQYF. In DNA form, the CDR3 reads TGTGCCAGCAGCCTTACTAGCGGGAGTGTAGCAGATACGCAGTATTTT.